Presented here are 12 T cell receptor beta chains from one specimen sequenced in a study of shared clonotypes between healthy human individuals. The naive CD8 population came from CD45RO-negative cells selected for CCR7, without terminally differentiated effector memory CD45RA+ cells. Clones were sequenced by immunoSEQ multiplex PCR, and TCRdb holds only the in-frame ones, with some missing. The data hold 1.5 million to 2.5 million clones, with approximately 95% observed a single time. The sequenced material came from naive CD8+ T cells sorted from blood. The receptors shown here come from a young man in good health.

The chain employs TRBV6-5 and TRBJ1-2; D may be TRBD1 (5 bases). CDR3 length: 14 residues. The germline gives CDR1 MNHEY, CDR2 SVGAGI. V was shortened by 2 bases and J by 3 bases, with 10 bases between the two germline ends. For the CDR3, the DNA is TGTGCCAGCAGTTACCACGAAGGGGACTATGGCTACACCTTC. This encodes CASSYHEGDYGYTF.

The rearrangement joins TRBV5-1 to TRBJ2-2; 10 bases map to TRBD1. Trimming at V came to 4 bases and at J to 4 bases, leaving 22 bases not matched to a gene. This CDR3 spans 21 amino acids. Per the germline V gene, CDR1 is SGHRS and CDR2 is YFSETQ. The CDR3 DNA follows: TGCGCCAGCAGCGCACTTCCGGGACAGGGGATACAATCATCAGGCACCGGGGAGCTGTTTTTT. Amino acids: CASSALPGQGIQSSGTGELFF.

Comments on this clone: Other DNA sequences of this sample code for an identical CDR3. This sequence joins TRBV4-3 and TRBJ2-7; D not resolved. CDR3 size: 14 residues. Germline CDR1 reads LGHNA; CDR2 reads YSLEER. V was trimmed by 6 bases and J by 1 base, leaving 13 bases between them. DNA for the CDR3: TGCGCCAGCAGTCCCGATGGCGGATCCTACGAGCAGTACTTC. Translated: CASSPDGGSYEQYF.

CDR3 bases: TGTGCCAGCAGTTTGGGGGGACACCCCTACGAGCAGTACTTC. It yields the protein CASSLGGHPYEQYF. The rearrangement links TRBV27 to TRBJ2-7; D possibly matches TRBD1 or TRBD2 (6 bases each). Germline-derived CDR1 and CDR2 are MNHEY and SMNVEV (reference sequence). With 3 bases removed from V and 2 bases from J, the gap between germline ends came to 11 bases. This CDR3 contains 14 residues.

Of note for this clone: The identical CDR3 is also encoded by other nucleotide sequences in the sample. The genes are TRBV7-9 and TRBJ2-7, with D unresolved. The CDR3 covers 12 residues. The V end was cut by 5 bases, the J end by 4 bases, with 9 bases between. Germline CDR1 reads SEHNR; CDR2 reads FQNEAQ (reference sequence). The CDR3 region is CASSQGGYEQYF. The CDR3 DNA reads TGTGCCAGCAGCCAAGGCGGATACGAGCAGTACTTC.

The chain carries TRBV7-9 and TRBJ2-2; D may match TRBD1 or TRBD2 (5 bases each). There are 14 residues in the CDR3. Trimming pared 3 bases from V and 4 bases from J, leaving 9 bases between. Germline CDR1 reads SEHNR; CDR2 reads FQNEAQ (reference sequence). The CDR3 is CASSFEGTTGELFF. CDR3 nucleotide sequence: TGTGCCAGCAGCTTCGAAGGGACCACCGGGGAGCTGTTTTTT.

The rearrangement joins TRBV2 to TRBJ2-3, with TRBD2 identical over 11 bases. With V trimmed by 11 bases and J by 4 bases, 14 bases remained unmatched. There are 16 residues in the CDR3. Looked up from germline, CDR1 is SNHLY and CDR2 is FYNNEI. CDR3 loop: CAASRLAGKQADTQYF. The CDR3 DNA follows: TGTGCCGCAAGTCGACTAGCGGGGAAACAGGCAGATACGCAGTATTTT.

This chain uses TRBV9 with TRBJ1-2; the D gene is possibly TRBD1 (5 bases). The CDR3 consists of 13 residues. V was pared by 0 bases and J by 8 bases, with 11 bases between. Per the germline V gene, CDR1 is SGDLS and CDR2 is YYNGEE. CDR3 residues: CASSVGGREGYTF. The CDR3 coding sequence is TGTGCCAGCAGCGTAGGGGGACGGGAGGGCTACACCTTC.

The chain combines TRBV5-4 with TRBJ2-3, with no clear D. Germline CDR1 reads SGHNT; CDR2 reads YYREEE (reference sequence). The CDR3 covers 13 residues. Deletions cut 0 bases from V and 5 bases from J, with 7 bases between. CDR3 coding DNA: TGTGCCAGCAGCTTGGAATCGGGAGATACGCAGTATTTT. It yields the protein CASSLESGDTQYF.

This clone was counted a few times. The sample has other DNA sequences that encode this CDR3 too. This chain uses TRBV4-3 with TRBJ1-5; D call uncertain. V shed 0 bases and J shed 2 bases, with 2 bases lying between them. Germline V lookup: CDR1 LGHNA, CDR2 YSLEER. This CDR3 spans 13 amino acids. CDR3 residues: CASSQDRNQPQHF. The CDR3 region has the DNA TGCGCCAGCAGCCAAGACCGCAATCAGCCCCAGCATTTT.

A remark on this clone: Other DNA sequences in this sample translate to the same CDR3. V and J are TRBV7-8 and TRBJ2-7; D may correspond to TRBD1 or TRBD2 (5 bases each). With 3 bases removed from V and 2 bases from J, the gap between germline ends came to 8 bases. The CDR3 length is 13 residues. The germline gives CDR1 SGHVS, CDR2 FQNEAQ. The chain's CDR3 is CASSFGGTYEQYF. CDR3 sequence (DNA): TGTGCCAGCAGCTTTGGGGGTACCTACGAGCAGTACTTC.

The chain has TRBV11-2 and TRBJ1-1; D is uncertain. The CDR3 extends over 16 amino acids. Germline V gene lookup returns CDR1 SGHAT and CDR2 FQNNGV. V was pared by 2 bases and J by 2 bases, with 15 bases between. In DNA, the CDR3 is TGTGCCAGCAGCTTATTCATCGGTTCAGGTAACACTGAAGCTTTCTTT. Its protein product is CASSLFIGSGNTEAFF.